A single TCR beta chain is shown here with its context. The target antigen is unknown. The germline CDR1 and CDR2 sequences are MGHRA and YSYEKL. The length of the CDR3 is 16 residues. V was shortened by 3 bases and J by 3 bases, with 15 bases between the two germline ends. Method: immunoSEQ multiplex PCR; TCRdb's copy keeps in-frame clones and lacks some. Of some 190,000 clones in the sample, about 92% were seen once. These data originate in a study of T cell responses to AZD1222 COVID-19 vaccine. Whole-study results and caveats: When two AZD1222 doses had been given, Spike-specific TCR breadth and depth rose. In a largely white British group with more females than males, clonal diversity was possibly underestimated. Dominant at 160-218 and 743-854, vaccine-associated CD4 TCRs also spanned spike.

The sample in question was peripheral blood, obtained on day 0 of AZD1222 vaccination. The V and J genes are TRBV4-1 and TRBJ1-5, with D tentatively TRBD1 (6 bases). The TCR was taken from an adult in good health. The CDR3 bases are TGCGCCAGCAGCCAGAGGCAACAGGGCCCCAATCAGCCCCAGCATTTT. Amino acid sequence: CASSQRQQGPNQPQHF.